These 16 T cell receptor beta chains came from one sample sequenced in a study of cytomegalovirus exposure and HLA in healthy donors. The PCR made use of 60 Vbeta and 13 Jbeta primers. Assay: immunoSEQ multiplex PCR; the TCRdb copy retains only in-frame clones and omits some. The sample includes about 140,000 clones, about 82% of them seen just once. Specimen: PBMCs. Every receptor here comes from a woman between 35 and 50 years old in good health and CMV-seropositive.

This clone was seen only once. CDR3: CATSRDLGSAGGQPQHF. CDR3 nucleotide sequence: TGTGCCACCAGCAGAGATTTGGGATCGGCAGGGGGTCAGCCCCAGCATTTT. V usage is TRBV15 and J usage is TRBJ1-5, with TRBD1 matching 7 bases. CDR1 is LNHNV, CDR2 YYDKDF, per germline (reference sequence). This CDR3 has 17 amino acids. After removal of 0 bases from V and 6 bases from J, the junction contained 11 bases not matched to a gene.

The chain recombines TRBV21-1 with TRBJ2-7; no check of the table's D call, TRBD1, against the DNA was made. TRBV21-1 is marked as a pseudogene. This CDR3 contains 15 residues. In DNA, the CDR3 is TGTGCCAGCAGCAGACAACAGGGGCTTACCTACGAGCAGTACTTC. Residues: CASSRQQGLTYEQYF.

V gene TRBV7-6 combines with J gene TRBJ2-7; tentatively, D is TRBD2 (5 bases). The germline CDR1 and CDR2 sequences are SGHVS and FNYEAQ. Deletions cut 5 bases from V and 3 bases from J, with 11 bases between. The CDR3 contains 13 residues. CDR3 coding DNA: TGTGCCAGCAGCGCCCTAGCAGACTACGAGCAGTACTTC. Protein sequence: CASSALADYEQYF.

This chain connects TRBV5-6 to TRBJ1-5; D remains ambiguous. This CDR3 is 14 amino acids long. Germline values: CDR1 SGHDT, CDR2 YYEEEE. Trimming left V 0 bases short and J 0 bases short, with 4 bases between. CDR3 coding DNA: TGTGCCAGCAGCTTGGGAGGTAGCAATCAGCCCCAGCATTTT. Translated, it gives CASSLGGSNQPQHF.

About this clone itself: Other DNA sequences in this sample translate to the same CDR3. CDR3 DNA sequence: TGTGCCAGCGGAAACAGGGGAGCTTTCTTT. Amino acid sequence: CASGNRGAFF. The chain employs TRBV9 and TRBJ1-1; 7 nucleotides line up with TRBD1. The CDR3 length is 10 residues. The V gene end was trimmed by 7 bases and the J gene end by 10 bases; junction bases not matched to a gene: 4. Germline V gives CDR1 SGDLS, CDR2 YYNGEE.

The genes are TRBV11-3 and TRBJ2-2; D is uncertain. The CDR3 consists of 13 residues. Germline V gives CDR1 SGHNT, CDR2 YENEEA. Trimming took off 6 bases at V and 3 bases at J, with 8 bases between the two ends. CDR3 amino acids: CASSPTYTGELFF. The CDR3 DNA reads TGTGCCAGCAGTCCCACTTACACCGGGGAGCTGTTTTTT.

The genes are TRBV30 and TRBJ1-3; no definite D call. Germline lookup yields CDR1 GTSNPN and CDR2 SVGIG (reference sequence). This CDR3 is 13 amino acids long. V shed 2 bases and J shed 4 bases, with 9 bases lying between them. The DNA for the CDR3 is TGTGCCTGGAGTAAGAGTCTAGGAAACACCATATATTTT. Translated, it gives CAWSKSLGNTIYF.

The chain joins TRBV7-2 to TRBJ2-1, with D maybe TRBD1 (5 bases). Trimming left V 2 bases short and J 9 bases short, with 8 bases between. This CDR3 spans 12 amino acids. Germline V gene data show CDR1 as SGHTA and CDR2 as FQGNSA. The CDR3 DNA reads TGTGCCAGCAGCTTAACCAGGGTTGAGCAGTTCTTC. This codes for CASSLTRVEQFF.

The count of this clone is one. This rearrangement joins TRBV19 to TRBJ2-7; D is uncertain. Germline assignment: CDR1 LNHDA and CDR2 SQIVND (reference sequence). The CDR3 consists of 15 residues. Trimming took 3 bases from V and 7 from J, leaving 19 bases between them. Here the CDR3 DNA reads TGTGCCAGTAGTATGACTCGACGCGGCTTGAGGGAGCAGTACTTC. Its translation is CASSMTRRGLREQYF.

This chain uses TRBV29-1 with TRBJ2-4; the match to TRBD2 covers 8 bases. In germline, CDR1 is SQVTM, CDR2 ANQGSEA. V lost 0 bases and J lost 0; bases outside the gene matches: 10. The CDR3 loop spans 18 amino acids. The CDR3 loop reads CSVEDRASGHLAKNIQYF. CDR3 bases: TGCAGCGTTGAAGATCGAGCTAGCGGGCACCTAGCCAAAAACATTCAGTACTTC. The full variable domain, with the rest looked up from reference TRBV29-1 and TRBJ2-4, is SAVISQKPSRDICQRGTSLTIQCQVDSQVTMMFWYRQQPGQSLTLIATANQGSEATYESGFVIDKFPISRPNLTFSTLTVSNMSPEDSSIYLCSVEDRASGHLAKNIQYFGAGTRLSVL.

The genes are TRBV7-2 and TRBJ2-3; 8 bases match TRBD2. The CDR3 length is 16 residues. Looked up from germline, CDR1 is SGHTA and CDR2 is FQGNSA. The V segment lost 4 bases and the J segment 4 bases; nucleotides outside the gene matches: 10. The CDR3 sequence is CASSSGFSGMSDTQYF. The CDR3 nucleotides are TGTGCCAGCAGCTCCGGGTTTAGCGGGATGTCAGATACGCAGTATTTT. Combining the CDR3 with reference TRBV7-2 and TRBJ2-3 gives the whole variable domain GAGVSQSPSNKVTEKGKDVELRCDPISGHTALYWYRQSLGQGLEFLIYFQGNSAPDKSGLPSDRFSAERTGGSVSTLTIQRTQQEDSAVYLCASSSGFSGMSDTQYFGPGTRLTVL.

This chain links TRBV6-6 with TRBJ2-7; 12 bases are a match to TRBD2. The V segment lost 4 bases and the J segment 3 bases; nucleotides outside the gene matches: 4. The CDR3 is made up of 15 amino acids. Germline loops: CDR1 MNHNY, CDR2 SVGAGI (reference sequence). The DNA for the CDR3 is TGTGCCAGCAGTTCCCGACTAGCGGGGGACTACGAGCAGTACTTC. Protein sequence: CASSSRLAGDYEQYF.

The chain combines TRBV2 with TRBJ2-7, with 7 nucleotides matching TRBD2. This CDR3 has 15 residues. CDR1 and CDR2 (germline): SNHLY, FYNNEI. Trimming took 7 bases from V and 3 from J; bases not matched to a gene: 12. CDR3 sequence (DNA): TGTGCCAGCAAAGCCAGGACTAGTTTGTTCTACGAGCAGTACTTC. Translating it yields CASKARTSLFYEQYF.

In DNA form, the CDR3 reads TGTGCCAGCAGTTTATACCAGGGCGTCTCCTACGAGCAGTACTTC. Translated: CASSLYQGVSYEQYF. The chain links TRBV27 to TRBJ2-7; a weak D match, TRBD1 (5 bases). V shed 1 base and J shed 0 bases, with 10 bases lying between them. The CDR3 covers 15 residues. Germline V CDR1 and CDR2: MNHEY, SMNVEV (reference sequence).

This clone has only one observation. The same CDR3 also results from other DNA sequences found in this sample. V usage is TRBV19 and J usage is TRBJ2-7; maybe TRBD2 (6 bases). V dropped 6 bases and J dropped 7 bases, with 19 bases sitting between them. Germline CDR1 and CDR2: LNHDA and SQIVND (reference sequence). The CDR3 extends over 14 amino acids. CDR3 loop: CASRSTGVSGEQYF. CDR3 DNA: TGTGCCAGTAGATCGACGGGGGTAAGTGGTGAGCAGTACTTC.

The chain is built from TRBV6-4 and TRBJ2-5, with 8 bases identical to TRBD1. With V trimmed by 6 bases and J by 4 bases, 7 bases remained unmatched. This CDR3 has 14 residues. CDR1 and CDR2 (germline): MRHNA, SNTAGT. The CDR3, as DNA: TGTGCCAGCAGCCACGACAGGGGTAGAGAGACCCAGTACTTC. The encoded protein is CASSHDRGRETQYF.